This TCR beta chain was sequenced in a study of T cells in localized non-small cell lung cancer. Study-wide points: Patients showing higher blood T cell density tended to see longer overall survival. Uninvolved adjacent lung had more T cell clonality than any other tissue, topping tumor. Sequencing covered just one tumor region, so heterogeneity cannot be ruled out. Adjacent lung exhibited a median of about 56 among the 100 most abundant tumor clones.

This clone was seen a few times. Its target is unknown. Sequencing was performed with immunoSEQ multiplex PCR; in TCRdb, only in-frame clones are kept and a portion is missing. This table holds 45,000 to 60,000 clones, 75% to 90% found once. The ends were cut back, 2 bases at V and 0 bases at J, with 7 bases in the middle. In germline, CDR1 is GTSNPN, CDR2 SVGIG (reference sequence). The CDR3 consists of 13 residues. The sequencing here drew on peripheral blood, taken before any cancer treatment. The chain joins TRBV30 to TRBJ1-1; D perhaps matches TRBD1 (6 bases). The clonotype originates from a woman aged 40-69 years with stage I lung adenocarcinoma. The CDR3 protein is CAWSRGMNTEAFF. The CDR3 DNA follows: TGTGCCTGGAGTAGGGGGATGAACACTGAAGCTTTCTTT.